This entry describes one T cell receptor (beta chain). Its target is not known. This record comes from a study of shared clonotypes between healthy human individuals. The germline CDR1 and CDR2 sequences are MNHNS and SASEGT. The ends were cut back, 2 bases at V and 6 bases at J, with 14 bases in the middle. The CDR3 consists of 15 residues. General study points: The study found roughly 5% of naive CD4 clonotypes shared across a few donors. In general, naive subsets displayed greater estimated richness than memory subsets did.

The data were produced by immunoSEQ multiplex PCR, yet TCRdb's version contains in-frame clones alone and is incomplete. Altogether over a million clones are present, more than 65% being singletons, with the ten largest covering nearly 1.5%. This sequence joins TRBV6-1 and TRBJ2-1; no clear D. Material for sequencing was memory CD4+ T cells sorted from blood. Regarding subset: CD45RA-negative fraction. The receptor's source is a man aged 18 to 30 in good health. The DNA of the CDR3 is TGTGCCAGCAGTGAATGGGGAAGGGCCGGCAATGAGCAGTTCTTC. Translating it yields CASSEWGRAGNEQFF.